The present T cell receptor (beta chain) was sequenced within a study of blood T cell repertoires in COVID-19. Overall study: Collection of acute and convalescent COVID-19 samples took place in the United States, Italy and Spain. The cDNA or gDNA used as material had been derived from T cells, B-cell-depleted T cells, or PBMCs.

Patients at the Seattle site were enrolled during active infection and followed longitudinally. Per germline, CDR1 SGDLS and CDR2 YYNGEE. The CDR3 length is 16 residues. The ends lost 1 base at V and 3 bases at J; junction bases unmatched: 4. In the original processing: For nucleated cells, counts were estimated from reference gene primer amplification. Assay used: immunoSEQ multiplex PCR; TCRdb lists only in-frame clones, some missing. D and trimming come from the DNA, and the V and J calls and clone size come from that table. The sample has roughly 150,000 clones; approximately 86% are singletons. The origin of this receptor is a woman older than 75 with COVID-19, enrolled during active disease. The material sequenced was peripheral blood. This chain links TRBV9 with TRBJ2-2; 9 positions agree with TRBD2. The CDR3 sequence is CASSVRAGGDTGELFF. Here the CDR3 DNA reads TGTGCCAGCAGCGTACGGGCGGGAGGGGACACCGGGGAGCTGTTTTTT. The variable domain in full, with the rest retrieved from reference TRBV9 and TRBJ2-2, is DSGVTQTPKHLITATGQRVTLRCSPRSGDLSVYWYQQSLDQGLQFLIQYYNGEERAKGNILERFSAQQFPDLHSELNLSSLELGDSALYFCASSVRAGGDTGELFFGEGSRLTVL.